Below are 29 T cell receptor beta chains sequenced from a single sample in a study of tumor and adjacent non-tumor tissue in lung cancer. Three rounds of nested PCR, following a modified ARM-PCR protocol, produced the TCRbeta library. TCRdb re-derived calls from the multiplex PCR reads in MiXCR, one entry per CDR3 protein. Of under 140,000 distinct CDR3 sequences listed, under 90% were seen once; the top ten hold about 22%. The template was RNA from unsorted bulk tissue. The material sequenced was lung tumor tissue. The receptors here all came from a man aged 65 to 79 with non-small cell lung cancer.

This clonotype appeared a few times. The junction differs from germline at one of its ends, possibly a read error. The chain employs TRBV10-2 and TRBJ2-2; D assignment may be TRBD1 or TRBD2 (5 bases each). CDR1 WSHSY and CDR2 SAAADI come from the germline V gene. The CDR3 contains 11 residues. The CDR3 coding sequence is TGCGCCAGCAGTGACACCAGGGAGCTATTTTTT. Translation gives CASSDTRELFF.

This clonotype is labeled as medium-sized. The chain couples TRBV12-5 to TRBJ2-3; D unresolved. Per the germline V gene, CDR1 is LGHNT and CDR2 is FRNRAP. Trimming cost V 5 bases and J 8 bases, with 11 bases left between them. This CDR3 is 12 amino acids long. As DNA, the CDR3 is TGTGCTAGTGGTCACAGTGAAGGTACGCAGTATTTT. Residues: CASGHSEGTQYF.

This chain joins TRBV6-1 and TRBJ2-7; D might be TRBD1 (6 bases). Germline CDR1 MNHNS, CDR2 SASEGT. The CDR3 sequence is 14 residues long. The CDR3 protein is CVNGEAQGTREQYF. CDR3 sequence (DNA): TGTGTCAACGGTGAAGCACAGGGAACAAGGGAGCAGTACTTC.

The chain joins TRBV4-2 to TRBJ1-4, with a possible D match to TRBD1 (5 bases). V was cut by 6 bases and J by 3 bases, with 20 bases left in between. Germline CDR1 reads LGHNA; CDR2 reads YNFKEQ. The CDR3 runs 17 residues. The chain's CDR3 is CASSQLLLGVANEKLFF. The CDR3 DNA is TGTGCCAGCAGTCAACTACTGTTGGGGGTAGCTAATGAAAAACTGTTTTTT.

Remarks on this clonotype: The conserved phenylalanine or tryptophan normally closing the CDR3 is absent here, so this likely arose from a read error. J is TRBJ2-1 and V is TRBV19; 10 positions match TRBD2. This CDR3 is built from 16 residues. CDR1 is LNHDA and CDR2 is SQIVND in the germline V gene (reference sequence). The CDR3 nucleotides read TGTGCCAGTAGTAAAGGCAGCGGGAGGGCCTACAATAAGCAGTTCTTA. Protein: CASSKGSGRAYNKQFL.

On this clonotype: The junction does not match germline at one end; this may be a read error. CDR3 protein: CVSTSGWGRETQYF. The CDR3 DNA reads TGTGTTAGCACTTCCGGCTGGGGGCGGGAGACCCAATATTTC. This chain uses TRBV11-3 with TRBJ2-5, with D maybe TRBD2 (7 bases). There are 14 residues in the CDR3. CDR1 SGHNT and CDR2 YENEEA come from the germline V gene.

On this clonotype: The junction does not match germline at one end; this may be a read error. V usage is TRBV5-4 and J usage is TRBJ2-4; TRBD2 is a possible D gene (5 bases). CDR1 SGHNT and CDR2 YYREEE come from the germline V gene (reference sequence). The CDR3 totals 16 residues. The CDR3 protein is CASNFSADLAKNIHYF. CDR3 bases: TGTGCCAGCAACTTCTCAGCAGATCTAGCCAAAAACATTCATTACTTC.

The chain employs TRBV6-2 or TRBV6-3 and TRBJ2-7; D could derive from TRBD1 or TRBD2 (5 bases each). This CDR3 has 11 amino acids. Trimming left V 0 bases short and J 9 bases short, with 6 bases between. Germline V gives CDR1 MNHEY, CDR2 SVGEGT. CDR3 DNA sequence: TGTGCCAGCAGTTACTCGGGACCGCAGTACTTC. It specifies CASSYSGPQYF.

Comment on this clonotype: Its ends do not fully match the called genes, so a read error is possible. The chain links TRBV28 to TRBJ1-2; D remains ambiguous. Germline CDR1 reads MDHEN; CDR2 reads SYDVKM. This CDR3 has 14 residues. CDR3 sequence (DNA): TGTGCCAGCAGTATGGTCGGCAGAACCTATAGCTACACCTTC. Translating it yields CASSMVGRTYSYTF.

In this sample, this clonotype turned up once. The rearrangement links TRBV6-2 or TRBV6-3 to TRBJ1-5; TRBD1 is a possible D gene (6 bases). The germline V gene has CDR1 MNHEY and CDR2 SVGEGT. This CDR3 has 14 residues. The CDR3 DNA is TGTACTAGCAGTTATCACAGGGAAAATCAGCCCCAGCATTTT. This gives the protein CTSSYHRENQPQHF.

A remark on this clonotype: Sequence at one end of the junction differs from germline and may be a read error. The rearrangement uses TRBV5-1 and TRBJ2-5; no definite D call. The J call is uncertain, as TRBJ2-1 better fits the DNA end. This CDR3 contains 15 residues. Germline assignment: CDR1 SGHRS and CDR2 YFSETQ. The CDR3 loop reads CASRSSAERQETQFF. The DNA for the CDR3 is TGCGCTAGCAGAAGTTCGGCAGAGCGACAAGAGACTCAGTTCTTC.

Of note for this clonotype: The junction differs from germline at one of its ends, possibly a read error. V and J are TRBV6-1 and TRBJ1-5; 10 bases agree with TRBD1. CDR3 size: 15 residues. Looked up from germline, CDR1 is MNHNS and CDR2 is SASEGT. The CDR3, as DNA: TGTACCAGCAGTGAAGAGACAGGGGGCGTTCGGCCCCAGCATTTT. This sequence encodes CTSSEETGGVRPQHF.

A remark on this clonotype: Sequence at one end of the junction differs from germline and may be a read error. This chain joins TRBV10-3 and TRBJ2-1, with a tentative D call TRBD2 (5 bases). CDR3 size: 15 residues. CDR1 ENHRY and CDR2 SYGVKD come from the germline V gene. The CDR3 DNA reads as TGTGCCATCTGTGAGTACCGGGATTCCTACAATGAGCAGTTCTTC. Encoded protein: CAICEYRDSYNEQFF.

This clonotype was counted between two and nine times. This clone may be a read error of a much larger clone one base away. CDR3 nucleotides: TGTGCCAGCAGTTTACAAACCCAGCCCCAGTATTTT. Protein product: CASSLQTQPQYF. V and J are TRBV28 and TRBJ1-5; D call uncertain. Judging by the DNA end, TRBJ2-3 fits better; the J call may be wrong. This CDR3 has 12 amino acids. Germline V gene data show CDR1 as MDHEN and CDR2 as SYDVKM.

This clonotype was picked up many times. The chain couples TRBV28 to TRBJ2-1; 10 bases match TRBD1. The CDR3 extends over 15 amino acids. Germline assignment: CDR1 MDHEN and CDR2 SYDVKM. The V segment lost 5 bases and the J segment 9 bases; nucleotides outside the gene matches: 10. The CDR3 DNA reads TGTGCCAGCAGTCGACCGGGACAGGGGCGTCGTGAGCAGTTCTTC. Protein product: CASSRPGQGRREQFF.

Of note for this clonotype: A read error is likely, as this CDR3 ends without the conserved phenylalanine or tryptophan. Because the CDR3's place on the DNA is in doubt, the DNA is left out and the CDR3 is given as listed by TCRdb. This chain joins TRBV6-6 and TRBJ1-5. The CDR3 contains 12 residues when both ends are counted. Looked up from germline, CDR1 is MNHNY and CDR2 is SVGAGI (reference sequence). The CDR3 protein is CANSAEFQPQHV.

Worth noting for this clonotype: A much larger clonotype is one base distant, so this may be a read error. The final CDR3 position lacks the conserved phenylalanine or tryptophan, pointing to a likely read error. The gene calls are TRBV28 and TRBJ2-3; 7 bases fit TRBD2. V dropped 8 bases and J dropped 5; count of bases not matched to a gene: 13. In germline, CDR1 is MDHEN, CDR2 SYDVKM. CDR3 length: 15 amino acids. The CDR3 spells CASPPSREFQDTQYL. The CDR3 DNA reads TGTGCCAGCCCCCCCTCGCGGGAGTTTCAAGATACGCAGTATTTA.

Turning to this clonotype: The junction departs from the called germline gene at one end, perhaps through a read error. The chain uses TRBV11-1 and TRBJ2-7; D is unresolved. Germline loops: CDR1 SGHAT, CDR2 FQDESV (reference sequence). The CDR3 consists of 14 residues. The CDR3 sequence: CANSSMETTYEQYF. The CDR3, as DNA: TGTGCCAACAGCTCCATGGAAACGACCTACGAGCAGTATTTC.

With respect to this clonotype: The CDR3 ends on some other residue instead of the conserved phenylalanine or tryptophan, so this is likely a read error. The rearrangement links TRBV29-1 to TRBJ2-5, with a tentative D call TRBD1 (6 bases). This CDR3 region has 12 residues. Germline CDR1 is SQVTM and CDR2 is ANQGSEA. The DNA of the CDR3 is TGCAGCGTTGAGGCAGGGGAAGAGACGCAGTACTTA. Protein product: CSVEAGEETQYL.

In regard to this clonotype: A read error may account for a junction end that differs from germline. The chain carries TRBV10-1 and TRBJ2-5; D may be TRBD2 (6 bases). This CDR3 has 13 amino acids. Per the germline V gene, CDR1 is WNHNN and CDR2 is SYGVQD (reference sequence). The CDR3 reads CTSTRLVRETQYF. The CDR3 bases are TGCACCAGCACTCGACTAGTACGCGAGACCCAGTACTTC.

The genes are TRBV4-2 and TRBJ1-2; 7 bases align to TRBD1. This CDR3 is built from 18 residues. V shed 4 bases, J shed 5 bases, and the junction held 19 bases outside the gene matches. Germline CDR1 reads LGHNA; CDR2 reads YNFKEQ. CDR3 region: CASSPWWDSFIRGYGYTF. The CDR3 region has the DNA TGTGCCAGCAGCCCATGGTGGGACAGCTTTATTCGTGGGTATGGCTACACCTTC.

Remarks on this clonotype: A much larger clone sits a single nucleotide away, making a read error possible. Likely a read error: the CDR3 ends without its conserved phenylalanine or tryptophan. The chain joins TRBV11-2 to TRBJ1-1, with a tentative D call TRBD1 (5 bases). The V gene's germline CDR1 is SGHAT and CDR2 FQNNGV. The CDR3 contains 14 residues. Deletions cut 5 bases from V and 7 bases from J, with 17 bases between. The CDR3 here is CASSLMGPPSEAFY. The CDR3 bases are TGTGCCAGCAGCCTTATGGGACCCCCTAGTGAAGCTTTCTAT.

On this clonotype itself: No conserved phenylalanine or tryptophan is present at the end of the CDR3, so a read error is the likely explanation. The rearrangement links TRBV4-1 to TRBJ1-5; TRBD1 agrees at 7 bases. Germline CDR1 reads MGHRA; CDR2 reads YSYEKL. The CDR3 consists of 16 residues. The CDR3 bases are TGCGCCAGCAGCCTTATACCGGGACAGATTAATCAACCCCAGCATTTA. It yields the protein CASSLIPGQINQPQHL.

The count of this clonotype is one. One end of the junction varies from germline; a read error may be responsible. This chain connects TRBV14 to TRBJ1-5; tentatively, D is TRBD1 (5 bases). Germline values: CDR1 SGHDN, CDR2 FVKESK. The length of the CDR3 is 16 residues. CDR3 sequence (DNA): TGTGCCGGCAGCCCCGGGGGTAGCGGGGAGAGACAGCCCCAGCATTTT. This translates into CAGSPGGSGERQPQHF.

As regards this clonotype: Relative to the germline gene, one junction end is altered; a read error may explain this. J is TRBJ2-2 and V is TRBV7-8, with D unclear. The germline V gene has CDR1 SGHVS and CDR2 FQNEAQ. The CDR3 consists of 15 residues. In DNA, the CDR3 is TGTGCCAGCAGCTTAGTTTTGGTCAACATCGGGGAGCTGTTTTTT. Protein product: CASSLVLVNIGELFF.

Turning to this clonotype: The conserved phenylalanine or tryptophan normally closing the CDR3 is absent here, so this likely arose from a read error. The chain links TRBV10-3 to TRBJ2-2; TRBD2 matches at 7 bases. The V and J ends lost 11 bases and 4 bases, in that order; junction bases with no gene match: 10. This CDR3 is built from 14 residues. CDR1 is ENHRY and CDR2 is SYGVKD in the germline V gene. As DNA, the CDR3 is TGTGCCCTTAAAAGCGGGACCTCCACCGGGGAGCTGTTTTCT. It translates to CALKSGTSTGELFS.

Turning to this clonotype: The conserved phenylalanine or tryptophan normally closing the CDR3 is absent here, so this likely arose from a read error. This chain connects TRBV5-6 to TRBJ2-7; D perhaps matches TRBD1 (5 bases). CDR1 SGHDT and CDR2 YYEEEE come from the germline V gene. CDR3 length equals 12 residues. Between the trimmed V and J ends, which lost 5 bases and 3 bases, there was a span of 9 bases. The CDR3 is CASRVGVYEQYL. The CDR3 nucleotides read TGTGCCAGCAGAGTAGGGGTCTACGAGCAGTACCTC.

As for this clonotype: A junction end diverges from the germline sequence, so it may reflect a read error. The rearrangement joins TRBV10-3 to TRBJ2-7, with 7 bases lining up with TRBD1. The CDR3 has 13 residues. Germline-derived CDR1 and CDR2 are ENHRY and SYGVKD. CDR3 sequence reads: CAIRETGFYDQYF. CDR3 DNA sequence: TGTGCCATCAGGGAGACAGGGTTCTATGATCAGTATTTC.

Notes on this clonotype: This clone may be a read error of a much larger clone one base away. The chain is built from TRBV7-9 and TRBJ1-2; tentatively, D is TRBD1 (5 bases). V shed 11 bases and J shed 6 bases, with 22 bases lying between them. The CDR3 extends over 14 amino acids. The germline CDR1 and CDR2 sequences are SEHNR and FQNEAQ (reference sequence). This chain's CDR3 is CAWDGVSLRHGYTF. CDR3 sequence (DNA): TGTGCCTGGGACGGGGTGTCCTTAAGGCATGGCTACACCTTC.